Below are 2 T cell receptor beta chains sequenced from a single sample in a study of CD8 T cells in acute hepatitis C reinfection. Time point meaning: naive CD8 control sorted from an acute-time-point sample. Some clones are missing from TCRdb's copy, which holds only in-frame ones; the method was immunoSEQ multiplex PCR. The sample lists fewer than 40,000 clones, 75% to 90% occurring once. Source material: naive CD8+ T cells from PBMCs. Source of these receptors: a woman aged 18-30 years who spontaneously cleared hepatitis C infection.

This chain uses TRBV5-1 with TRBJ2-1; no clear D. V shed 4 bases and J shed 3 bases, with 8 bases lying between them. The CDR3 spans 13 residues. CDR1 and CDR2 from the germline V gene are SGHRS and YFSETQ. The DNA of the CDR3 is TGCGCCAGCAGCCCAGAAAACTACAATGAGCAGTTCTTC. Amino acids: CASSPENYNEQFF.

This sequence joins TRBV7-9 and TRBJ2-5, with TRBD2 identical over 7 bases. Germline-derived CDR1 and CDR2 are SEHNR and FQNEAQ (reference sequence). CDR3 length equals 18 residues. V dropped 2 bases and J dropped 2; count of bases not matched to a gene: 14. Here the CDR3 reads CASSLRLTSVESQETQYF. The CDR3, as DNA: TGTGCCAGCAGCTTACGTCTTACTAGCGTGGAATCTCAAGAGACCCAGTACTTC.